One sample yielded the 29 T cell receptor beta chains listed below, sequenced in a study of regulatory T cells in long-lasting Graves disease. Arm-PCR of CDR3 regions and iRepertoire HTBI primers were the basis on which TCR beta libraries were built. TCRdb fed the multiplex PCR reads into MiXCR, producing one record per CDR3 protein. The table shows about 460,000 distinct CDR3 sequences, with less than 15% occurring only once. Time point of the sample: newly diagnosed GD, antithyroid drugs for less than 3 months. RNA extracted from PBMCs served as the sequencing template. This same sample was also taken into another study, of T cells in Graves' hyperthyroidism and ophthalmopathy.

The sample here was peripheral blood mononuclear cells (PBMCs), taken at new diagnosis, from a patient treated with antithyroid drugs. All receptors come from a woman aged 45-65 years with Graves disease.

The sample holds many counts of this clonotype. This chain uses TRBV12-3 or TRBV12-4 with TRBJ1-1, with D possibly being TRBD1 (6 bases). The CDR3 spans 14 residues. The V end was cut by 5 bases, the J end by 4 bases, with 14 bases between. CDR3 residues: CASSRSGGGTEAFF. The DNA for the CDR3 is TGTGCCAGCAGTAGATCTGGAGGGGGCACTGAAGCTTTCTTT.

In this sample, this clonotype turned up a few times. This chain uses TRBV7-9 with TRBJ2-7, with TRBD1 identical over 8 bases. V trimming: 5 bases; J trimming: 4 bases; junction bases outside the gene matches: 7. This CDR3 is built from 14 residues. Germline V CDR1 and CDR2: SEHNR, FQNEAQ (reference sequence). In DNA, the CDR3 is TGTGCCAGCAGCCCGGGACAGGATATTTACGAGCAGTACTTC. Its protein is CASSPGQDIYEQYF.

The J gene is TRBJ1-6, the V gene TRBV4-1; the D gene is possibly TRBD1 (5 bases). V lost 0 bases to trimming and J lost 9 bases, with 15 bases between them. Germline V gene lookup returns CDR1 MGHRA and CDR2 YSYEKL. The CDR3 extends over 16 amino acids. CDR3 DNA sequence: TGCGCCAGCAGCCAAGATGGGCAGGGTTTCGGTTCACCCCTCCACTTT. Its translation: CASSQDGQGFGSPLHF.

This clonotype came up many times. The V and J genes are TRBV2 and TRBJ1-1; D ambiguous. The V and J ends lost 1 base and 7 bases respectively, with 10 bases between them. The CDR3 is made up of 13 amino acids. The germline V gene has CDR1 SNHLY and CDR2 FYNNEI. CDR3 loop: CASSEGFRVEAFF. The DNA of the CDR3 is TGTGCCAGCAGTGAAGGTTTTCGGGTTGAAGCTTTCTTT.

This clonotype has ten or more counts. The gene calls are TRBV18 and TRBJ2-1; 9 bases agree with TRBD2. CDR1 and CDR2 from the germline V gene are KGHSH and LQKENI. V was clipped by 3 bases and J by 15 bases; unmatched bases: 6. The CDR3 is 12 residues long. The CDR3 region is CASSPQREDRFF. CDR3 nucleotide sequence: TGTGCCAGCTCACCCCAGCGGGAGGACCGGTTCTTC.

This clonotype has a count of ten or more. The chain joins TRBV28 to TRBJ1-1; D remains ambiguous. CDR1 MDHEN and CDR2 SYDVKM come from the germline V gene. Trimming took off 6 bases at V and 5 bases at J, with 19 bases between the two ends. This CDR3 has 15 residues. CDR3 loop: CASSQARGTVTEAFF. The CDR3, as DNA: TGTGCCAGCAGCCAAGCGCGGGGTACAGTTACTGAAGCTTTCTTT.

The sample holds many counts of this clonotype. The rearrangement joins TRBV7-6 to TRBJ1-2; TRBD1 matches 9 bases. V gave up 5 bases and J gave up 4 bases; unmatched junction bases: 17. The CDR3 sequence is 18 residues long. The germline CDR1 and CDR2 sequences are SGHVS and FNYEAQ. This chain's CDR3 is CASSPRTGDTPRPYGYTF. CDR3 DNA: TGTGCCAGCAGCCCGAGGACAGGGGACACGCCACGTCCCTATGGCTACACCTTC.

This chain links TRBV9 with TRBJ1-4, with D perhaps TRBD1 (6 bases). The germline V gene has CDR1 SGDLS and CDR2 YYNGEE. The germline V and J ends were trimmed by 0 bases and 7 bases, with 13 bases remaining between them. This CDR3 has 15 amino acids. Written as DNA, the CDR3 is TGTGCCAGCAGCGTAGGGGGGGGGGCTGGTGAAAAACTGTTTTTT. As protein: CASSVGGGAGEKLFF.

The gene calls are TRBV3-1 and TRBJ2-7; no firm D call. Germline V lookup: CDR1 LGHDT, CDR2 YNNKEL (reference sequence). V was pared by 4 bases and J by 2 bases, with 18 bases between. This CDR3 has 16 amino acids. Written as DNA, the CDR3 is TGTGCCAGCAGCCCCATGCCTGACTGGAATACCTACGAGCAGTACTTC. Protein: CASSPMPDWNTYEQYF.

The table lists this clonotype with many counts. This sequence joins TRBV20-1 and TRBJ1-1; D unclear. Trimming pared 6 bases from V and 2 bases from J, leaving 13 bases between. The germline V gene has CDR1 DFQATT and CDR2 SNEGSKA (reference sequence). CDR3 length equals 13 residues. DNA for the CDR3: TGCAGTGCCGACCCGGGGTCTAACACTGAAGCTTTCTTT. This encodes CSADPGSNTEAFF.

The chain employs TRBV30 and TRBJ2-1, with a tentative D call TRBD1 (6 bases). The V end lost 2 bases, the J end lost 4 bases, and 15 bases lay between the germline ends. CDR1 is GTSNPN, CDR2 SVGIG, per germline (reference sequence). The CDR3 spans 15 residues. The CDR3 DNA reads as TGTGCCTGGAGTCCAGGGTTAGGGGGTTACAATGAGCAGTTCTTC. Amino acids: CAWSPGLGGYNEQFF.

The CDR3 here is CASSQETSQYF. The DNA for the CDR3 is TGTGCCAGCAGTCAAGAGACTAGTCAGTACTTC. The V and J genes are TRBV28 and TRBJ2-7; TRBD2 is a possible D gene (6 bases). V shed 5 bases and J shed 10 bases, with 12 bases lying between them. The CDR3 spans 11 residues. Germline assignment: CDR1 MDHEN and CDR2 SYDVKM.

This clonotype was detected ten times or more. The chain combines TRBV11-1 with TRBJ2-1, with D possibly TRBD2 on 5 matching bases. V was shortened by 8 bases and J by 4 bases, with 12 bases between the two germline ends. Per germline, CDR1 SGHAT and CDR2 FQDESV (reference sequence). The CDR3 sequence is 13 residues long. The CDR3 reads CASGPERYNEQFF. The CDR3 nucleotides read TGTGCCAGCGGGCCGGAGCGGTACAATGAGCAGTTCTTC.

This clonotype has ten or more counts. The chain uses TRBV5-1 and TRBJ2-5; D perhaps matches TRBD1 (5 bases). The V gene's germline CDR1 is SGHRS and CDR2 YFSETQ. The CDR3 has 12 amino acids. Trimming took 5 bases from V and 2 from J, leaving 7 bases between them. The CDR3 nucleotides are TGCGCCAGCAGACAGGAACAAGAGACCCAGTACTTC. Encoded protein: CASRQEQETQYF. Based on the CDR3 plus reference TRBV5-1 and TRBJ2-5, the full variable domain is KAGVTQTPRYLIKTRGQQVTLSCSPISGHRSVSWYQQTPGQGLQFLFEYFSETQRNKGNFPGRFSGRQFSNSRSEMNVSTLELGDSALYLCASRQEQETQYFGPGTRLLVL.

The J gene is TRBJ1-5, the V gene TRBV30; TRBD1 is a possible D gene (5 bases). The CDR3 is 13 amino acids. Germline CDR1 and CDR2: GTSNPN and SVGIG (reference sequence). The CDR3 DNA sequence: TGTGGCTGTTCCGGGACGGATAGTCAGCCCCAGCATTTT. This sequence encodes CGCSGTDSQPQHF.

There are a few counts of this clonotype. Relative to the germline gene, one junction end is altered; a read error may explain this. The chain carries TRBV19 and TRBJ2-1; tentative D call: TRBD2 (6 bases). CDR1 LNHDA and CDR2 SQIVND come from the germline V gene (reference sequence). The CDR3 runs 14 residues. The CDR3 sequence: CASSIVGSWNEQFF. The CDR3, as DNA: TGTGCCAGTAGCATAGTCGGGAGTTGGAATGAGCAGTTCTTC.

V gene TRBV11-2 combines with J gene TRBJ1-2, with 8 bases fitting TRBD1. Germline trimming cut 1 base from V and 3 bases from J; bases unmatched to any gene: 7. Germline CDR1 SGHAT, CDR2 FQNNGV. The CDR3 spans 16 residues. The CDR3 sequence: CASSLGRGRRYYGYTF. The CDR3 coding sequence is TGTGCCAGCAGCTTAGGCAGGGGGCGGAGGTACTATGGCTACACCTTC.

This clonotype was seen more than once but under ten times. J is TRBJ1-2 and V is TRBV3-1, with 7 bases lining up with TRBD1. CDR1 and CDR2 from the germline V gene are LGHDT and YNNKEL (reference sequence). J was trimmed by 7 bases and V by 4 bases; bases with no gene match: 9. The CDR3 is 14 amino acids. In DNA form, the CDR3 reads TGTGCCAGCAGCCTAGACAGGGAAGGGCTTGGCTACACCTTC. Its translation: CASSLDREGLGYTF.

This clonotype was counted ten times or more. This rearrangement joins TRBV6-2 or TRBV6-3 to TRBJ1-1; D is ambiguous. The CDR3 has 15 residues. Trimming pared 5 bases from V and 5 bases from J, leaving 18 bases between. Germline assignment: CDR1 MNHEY and CDR2 SVGEGT. CDR3 DNA: TGTGCCAGCAGTAACTACCGAACCACATCAACTGAAGCTTTCTTT. It encodes CASSNYRTTSTEAFF.

To note about this clonotype: This sequence may be a read error, since a much larger clone differs from it by one base. J is TRBJ2-1 and V is TRBV5-5; maybe TRBD2 (5 bases). This CDR3 comprises 16 residues. Germline CDR1 and CDR2: SGHKS and YYEKEE (reference sequence). In DNA, the CDR3 is TGTGCCAGCAGCCCTAGACACCAGTCTAGAGGAAGGGAGCAGTTGTTC. As protein: CASSPRHQSRGREQLF. The full variable domain, its missing parts supplied by reference TRBV5-5 and TRBJ2-1, is DAGVTQSPTHLIKTRGQQVTLRCSPISGHKSVSWYQQVLGQGPQFIFQYYEKEERGRGNFPDRFSARQFPNYSSELNVNALLLGDSALYLCASSPRHQSRGREQLFGPGTRLTVL.

This clonotype was seen repeatedly, ten times or more. This chain uses TRBV7-2 with TRBJ2-5; 13 bases line up with TRBD2. The CDR3 is 15 amino acids. Germline CDR1 is SGHTA and CDR2 is FQGNSA. The J segment lost 1 base and the V segment lost 5 bases, leaving 1 base of the junction unmatched. CDR3: CASSRLAGGQETQYF. The CDR3 DNA follows: TGTGCCAGCAGCCGACTAGCGGGAGGCCAAGAGACCCAGTACTTC.

This sequence joins TRBV7-2 and TRBJ1-4, with 10 bases that match TRBD1. CDR1 is SGHTA, CDR2 FQGNSA, per germline. The length of the CDR3 is 16 residues. J was trimmed by 2 bases and V by 5 bases; bases with no gene match: 5. As DNA, the CDR3 is TGTGCCAGCAGCCAGGGGACAGGGGCCACTAATGAAAAACTGTTTTTT. Translating gives CASSQGTGATNEKLFF.

This clonotype was recorded at least ten times. V usage is TRBV28 and J usage is TRBJ2-7; D perhaps matches TRBD1 (6 bases). In germline, CDR1 is MDHEN, CDR2 SYDVKM. V lost 2 bases and J lost 3, with 11 bases in between. The length of the CDR3 is 14 residues. The DNA of the CDR3 is TGTGCCAGCAGTTTAGTCCAGGGGCGCTACGAGCAGTACTTC. This codes for CASSLVQGRYEQYF.

To note about this clonotype: Just one base apart from a much larger clone, this may be a read error. The rearrangement uses TRBV6-1 and TRBJ1-5, with unresolved D. V was shortened by 6 bases and J by 7 bases, with 13 bases between the two germline ends. The length of the CDR3 is 13 residues. The germline gives CDR1 MNHNS, CDR2 SASEGT. The CDR3 region has the DNA TGTGCCAGCAGCCCAAGTGAGTCCCAGCCCCAGCATTTT. It translates to CASSPSESQPQHF.

This clonotype was detected ten times or more. The chain combines TRBV12-3 or TRBV12-4 with TRBJ2-1, with 8 bases fitting TRBD1. This CDR3 spans 13 amino acids. V lost 3 bases, J lost 9 bases, and 4 bases stayed unmatched. CDR3 in DNA: TGTGCCAGCAGTTTGTGGACAGGGAGTGAGCAGTTCTTC. It yields the protein CASSLWTGSEQFF.

This clonotype was observed a handful of times. V usage is TRBV2 and J usage is TRBJ2-1, with no clear D. The CDR3 runs to 12 residues. Germline V gene data show CDR1 as SNHLY and CDR2 as FYNNEI. The ends were cut back, 3 bases at V and 4 bases at J, with 4 bases in the middle. Here the CDR3 DNA reads TGTGCCAGCAGTGACTATTACAATGAGCAGTTCTTC. It translates to CASSDYYNEQFF.

The chain uses TRBV4-1 and TRBJ2-7, with D tentatively TRBD1 or TRBD2 (6 bases each). The CDR3 runs to 17 residues. CDR1 and CDR2 (germline): MGHRA, YSYEKL. V was trimmed by 1 base and J by 4 bases, leaving 20 bases between them. DNA of the CDR3: TGCGCCAGCAGCCAAGGGGGGCCACCGGGACTGAGTTACGAGCAGTACTTC. Translation: CASSQGGPPGLSYEQYF.

Ten or more counts support this clonotype. This chain links TRBV20-1 with TRBJ1-5; 8 bases align to TRBD1. This CDR3 region has 16 residues. Germline lookup yields CDR1 DFQATT and CDR2 SNEGSKA (reference sequence). Trimming at V came to 2 bases and at J to 1 base, leaving 7 bases not matched to a gene. The CDR3, as DNA: TGCAGTGCTAGATCCCCGGACAGGGCCAGCAATCAGCCCCAGCATTTT. Its translation: CSARSPDRASNQPQHF.

The V call is TRBV19, the J call TRBJ1-1, with D hard to call. From germline, CDR1 is LNHDA and CDR2 SQIVND (reference sequence). V lost 3 bases and J lost 3, with 5 bases in between. CDR3 length: 12 amino acids. The CDR3 DNA follows: TGTGCCAGTAGTATCTGGGACACTGAAGCTTTCTTT. Residues: CASSIWDTEAFF.